The TCR beta chain described here comes from a study of STAT3 mutations in large granular lymphocyte leukemia. Study background: Canonical activating STAT3 mutations were detected in roughly half of the longitudinally sequenced T-LGLL patients. Study observations and caveats: Sampling intervals varied between patients and samples. At least one immunodominant TCR beta clonotype appeared in every T-cell large granular lymphocyte leukemia patient.

This CDR3 comprises 16 residues. Trimming cost V 3 bases and J 6 bases, with 18 bases left between them. Germline assignment: CDR1 MNHNY and CDR2 SVGAGI (reference sequence). As to this clone: The antigen remains undetermined.

Sequencing used immunoSEQ multiplex PCR; TCRdb keeps in-frame clones, though not all of them. The data contain roughly 40,000 clones, roughly 77% of them seen just once; the ten biggest clones take up roughly 0.4%. The source material was PBMCs. This clonotype was obtained from a human donor with T large granular lymphocyte leukemia. Some clones in this sample may be carry-over from other donors' samples. This chain uses TRBV6-6 with TRBJ1-5, with D maybe TRBD1 (5 bases). This chain's CDR3 is CASSYRAPGRGQPQHF. The CDR3 coding sequence is TGTGCCAGCAGTTATCGGGCGCCGGGACGTGGTCAGCCCCAGCATTTT.